This T cell receptor (beta chain) was identified during a study of shared clonotypes between healthy human individuals. The assay was immunoSEQ multiplex PCR, and TCRdb's table has in-frame clones only and misses some. The sample has approximately 2.5 million clones, just over 90% seen once. The sample comprised naive CD4+ T cells sorted from blood. Subset denoted: CD45RA+ positively selected. The sequence was collected from a man in his late teens or twenties in good health.

The CDR3 protein is CASSQDLVGEQYF. Written as DNA, the CDR3 is TGCGCCAGCAGCCAGGATCTAGTGGGTGAGCAGTACTTC. The chain carries TRBV4-3 and TRBJ2-5; unclear D gene. V lost 3 bases and J lost 11, with 16 bases in between. The CDR3 sequence is 13 residues long. Germline values: CDR1 LGHNA, CDR2 YSLEER.